Listed below are T cell receptor beta chains from one sample, sequenced in a study of OX40 agonist ivuxolimab in advanced cancers. Some clones are missing from TCRdb's copy, which holds only in-frame ones; the method was immunoSEQ multiplex PCR. The sample includes roughly 79,000 clones, 80% to 95% of them seen just once. This material consisted of CD4+ or CD8+ T cells sorted from blood, taken in a trial of the OX40 agonist ivuxolimab. These receptors all stem from an adult with an advanced solid tumor such as melanoma, head and neck, liver or kidney cancer. Each CDR3 is given with its conserved first and last residue. Fields, in order: clone size, V gene, J gene, D gene, CDR3 protein, CDR3 DNA. A D gene is named only where the DNA matches it firmly. Expanded clones are given a class, and other clones once, few, many or no size at all.

NA,TRBV11-3,TRBJ2-2,NA,CASSSSPSGNTGELFF,TGTGCCAGCAGCTCAAGCCCTTCAGGCAACACCGGGGAGCTGTTTTTT
NA,TRBV28,TRBJ1-5,NA,CASSLVDLGSQPQHF,TGTGCCAGCAGTTTAGTGGACCTGGGGAGCCAGCCCCAGCATTTT
NA,TRBV7-3,TRBJ2-1,TRBD1,CASSLTRGRVHEQFF,TGTGCCAGCAGCTTAACGAGGGGGCGCGTCCATGAGCAGTTCTTC
NA,TRBV9,TRBJ2-1,NA,CASSVGNSYNEQFF,TGTGCCAGCAGCGTCGGAAATAGCTACAATGAGCAGTTCTTC
NA,TRBV11-3,TRBJ2-4,NA,CASSPAGYF,TGTGCCAGCAGCCCGGCAGGGTACTTC
once,TRBV7-9,TRBJ2-7,TRBD2,CASSLSLAGVYEQYF,TGTGCCAGCAGCTTATCACTAGCGGGGGTTTACGAGCAGTACTTC
NA,TRBV5-1,TRBJ2-3,TRBD2,CASSPKTSGSSGDTQYF,TGCGCCAGCAGCCCTAAGACTAGCGGGAGTTCAGGAGATACGCAGTATTTT
NA,TRBV30,TRBJ2-1,NA,CAWSGRARNEQFF,TGTGCCTGGAGTGGGAGGGCCCGGAATGAGCAGTTCTTC
NA,TRBV11-2,TRBJ2-2,TRBD1,CASSSLKTQGAGELFF,TGTGCCAGCAGCTCCCTAAAGACACAGGGGGCCGGGGAGCTGTTTTTT
NA,TRBV27,TRBJ2-1,TRBD2,CASSRRPGLRTYNEQFF,TGTGCCAGCAGTCGAAGGCCGGGACTACGAACCTACAATGAGCAGTTCTTC
NA,TRBV18,TRBJ1-1,NA,CASSLRGFWDTEAFF,TGTGCCAGCTCACTTCGAGGGTTTTGGGACACTGAAGCTTTCTTT
once,TRBV6-5,TRBJ2-2,NA,CASSYTSGLNTGELFF,TGTGCCAGCAGTTACACCTCGGGACTGAACACCGGGGAGCTGTTTTTT
NA,TRBV11-3,TRBJ2-2,NA,CASSLDGGPQIGNTGELFF,TGTGCCAGCAGCTTAGATGGGGGGCCCCAAATCGGGAACACCGGGGAGCTGTTTTTT
NA,TRBV7-8,TRBJ2-5,TRBD2,CASRAGREGRRETQYF,TGTGCCAGCAGGGCGGGGCGGGAGGGCCGACGAGAGACCCAGTACTTC
NA,TRBV5-6,TRBJ2-3,NA,CASSLRGADTQYF,TGTGCCAGCAGCTTGAGGGGGGCAGATACGCAGTATTTT
NA,TRBV29-1,TRBJ2-7,NA,CSVQVGYEQYF,TGCAGCGTCCAAGTCGGCTACGAGCAGTACTTC
NA,TRBV11-3,TRBJ1-1,NA,CASSLAGASFEAFF,TGTGCCAGCAGCTTGGCAGGGGCGTCTTTTGAAGCTTTCTTT
NA,TRBV19,TRBJ1-3,TRBD1,CASSTGTDSGNTIYF,TGTGCCAGTAGTACCGGGACAGACTCTGGAAACACCATATATTTT
once,TRBV18,TRBJ2-1,NA,CASSPIRGAAYNEQFF,TGTGCCAGCTCACCAATTAGGGGGGCGGCCTACAATGAGCAGTTCTTC
NA,TRBV5-1,TRBJ2-5,NA,CASSLGPGETQYF,TGCGCCAGCAGCTTGGGCCCGGGAGAGACCCAGTACTTC
NA,TRBV19,TRBJ2-7,TRBD2,CASTPGTTSYEQYF,TGTGCCAGTACCCCCGGGACTACCTCCTACGAGCAGTACTTC
NA,TRBV6-5,TRBJ2-7,TRBD1,CASIQSGGHEQYF,TGTGCCAGCATTCAGTCAGGGGGCCACGAGCAGTACTTC
NA,TRBV19,TRBJ2-5,TRBD2,CASSRGTSGDQETQYF,TGTGCCAGTAGTCGGGGGACTAGCGGGGACCAAGAGACCCAGTACTTC
NA,TRBV7-8,TRBJ2-7,NA,CASSAQRVDVYEQYF,TGTGCCAGCAGCGCCCAGCGGGTGGACGTCTACGAGCAGTACTTC
NA,TRBV5-1,TRBJ2-7,NA,CASSLGTVIPYEQYF,TGCGCCAGCAGCTTGGGCACAGTGATCCCCTACGAGCAGTACTTC
once,TRBV7-9,TRBJ2-7,NA,CASSLGGVSYEQYF,TGTGCCAGCAGCTTAGGGGGCGTCTCCTACGAGCAGTACTTC
NA,TRBV27,TRBJ2-3,TRBD2,CASSQTSGTDTQYF,TGTGCCAGCAGCCAGACTAGCGGCACAGATACGCAGTATTTT
NA,TRBV5-5,TRBJ2-2,TRBD2,CASSLDSGRNTGELFF,TGTGCCAGCAGCTTGGATAGCGGGCGGAACACCGGGGAGCTGTTTTTT
NA,TRBV28,TRBJ1-1,NA,CASTDITGTRGTEAFF,TGTGCCAGCACGGACATTACCGGGACCAGGGGCACTGAAGCTTTCTTT
NA,TRBV19,TRBJ1-1,NA,CASSTQFEAFF,TGTGCCAGTAGTACTCAGTTTGAAGCTTTCTTT
NA,TRBV5-4,TRBJ1-2,NA,CASSPSLTGRGANYGYTF,TGTGCCAGCAGCCCGTCCCTAACAGGGCGCGGAGCTAACTATGGCTACACCTTC
NA,TRBV10-1,TRBJ2-1,TRBD2,CASTASGRLSYNEQFF,TGCGCCAGCACGGCTAGCGGGAGACTCTCCTACAATGAGCAGTTCTTC
NA,TRBV18,TRBJ2-5,TRBD2,CASSPRLVAGIGETQYF,TGTGCCAGCTCCCCCCGATTGGTAGCGGGAATTGGAGAGACCCAGTACTTC
NA,TRBV6-6,TRBJ1-2,NA,CASSSHSTVSAYGYTF,TGTGCCAGCAGTTCCCACTCGACAGTATCCGCCTATGGCTACACCTTC
NA,TRBV28,TRBJ2-1,TRBD2,CASSLRGGLAGEYEQFF,TGTGCCAGCAGTTTACGGGGAGGACTAGCGGGAGAATATGAGCAGTTCTTC
NA,TRBV7-2,TRBJ1-5,NA,CASSSDGGSTQPQHF,TGTGCCAGCAGCTCCGACGGGGGGAGTACTCAGCCCCAGCATTTT
NA,TRBV5-4,TRBJ2-7,TRBD2,CASSAGTSGSRNEQYF,TGTGCCAGCAGCGCCGGGACTAGCGGGAGCAGGAACGAGCAGTACTTC
NA,TRBV4-2,TRBJ2-1,NA,CASSFTTRPAGNEQFF,TGTGCCAGCAGTTTTACCACTAGGCCCGCAGGCAATGAGCAGTTCTTC
NA,TRBV11-2,TRBJ1-2,NA,CASSVDSLSGYTF,TGTGCCAGCAGTGTTGACAGCTTATCCGGCTACACCTTC
NA,TRBV30,TRBJ2-7,NA,CAWNRGITPYEQYF,TGTGCCTGGAATCGGGGCATTACTCCCTACGAGCAGTACTTC
NA,TRBV11-1,TRBJ2-1,TRBD1,CASSPPRQGAHNEQFF,TGTGCCAGCAGCCCTCCCCGACAGGGGGCCCACAATGAGCAGTTCTTC
NA,TRBV28,TRBJ2-3,NA,CASSVGGTSTDTQYF,TGTGCCAGCAGCGTCGGCGGGACCAGCACAGATACGCAGTATTTT
once,TRBV11-3,TRBJ1-1,NA,CASSLRGSEAFF,TGTGCCAGCAGCTTACGGGGTTCTGAAGCTTTCTTT
NA,TRBV10-3,TRBJ2-3,NA,CAIGLEDTDTQYF,TGTGCCATAGGACTGGAAGACACAGATACGCAGTATTTT
NA,TRBV11-3,TRBJ2-2,NA,CASIQRGSEYTGELFF,TGTGCCAGCATCCAAAGAGGGAGTGAGTACACCGGGGAGCTGTTTTTT
NA,TRBV5-4,TRBJ1-4,TRBD1,CASSEGANEKLFF,TGTGCCAGCAGCGAGGGGGCAAATGAAAAACTGTTTTTT
NA,TRBV5-1,TRBJ2-3,TRBD2,CASSFGLAGGPTDTQYF,TGCGCCAGCAGCTTTGGACTAGCGGGAGGGCCGACAGATACGCAGTATTTT
NA,TRBV7-9,TRBJ2-5,NA,CASSPAAYQETQYF,TGTGCCAGCAGCCCCGCTGCGTACCAAGAGACCCAGTACTTC
NA,TRBV19,TRBJ1-3,NA,CASSMSSSGNTIYF,TGTGCCAGTAGTATGAGCTCCTCTGGAAACACCATATATTTT
NA,TRBV19,TRBJ1-1,TRBD1,CASSTGGRGRETEAFF,TGTGCCAGTAGTACAGGGGGACGTGGGAGAGAAACTGAAGCTTTCTTT
NA,TRBV7-2,TRBJ2-1,TRBD2,CASSPRGLAVNEQFF,TGTGCCAGCAGCCCGAGGGGACTAGCGGTCAATGAGCAGTTCTTC
NA,TRBV11-2,TRBJ2-2,NA,CASSLGWGVGTPNTGELFF,TGTGCCAGCAGCTTAGGCTGGGGGGTCGGTACCCCGAACACCGGGGAGCTGTTTTTT
once,TRBV7-2,TRBJ2-3,TRBD2,CASSFRAGATDTQYF,TGTGCCAGCAGCTTTAGAGCGGGAGCTACAGATACGCAGTATTTT
NA,TRBV2,TRBJ2-7,NA,CASSTGIYEQYF,TGTGCCAGCAGTACCGGGATCTACGAGCAGTACTTC